Sequencing of this TCR beta chain was carried out in a study of spatial heterogeneity in lung cancer. Study information: Alpha-chain detections were consistently fewer than beta-chain detections among the sequences. The study, taken as a whole, reports: More often at tumor resection than at routine follow-up, ubiquitous expanded tumor TCRs were detected in the blood.

A remark on this clonotype: Its antigen is currently unknown.

TCRdb used MiXCR to reprocess the 5' RACE reads, holding one entry per CDR3 protein. The sample records approximately 40,000 distinct CDR3 sequences, less than 5.5% being singletons. Time point reported: sample taken at primary tumor resection. Without sorting, whole RNA was sequenced from tumor, nontumor lung or frozen PBMC. V gave up 2 bases and J gave up 0 bases, with 12 bases separating them. CDR1 is KGHSH, CDR2 LQKENI, per germline. The CDR3 contains 16 residues. The sequenced sample was PBMCs, obtained at surgery. The origin of this receptor is a female donor with early-stage non-small cell lung cancer. The chain links TRBV18 to TRBJ2-3; TRBD2 might be the D (6 bases). The CDR3 here is CASSPLGTPSTDTQYF. CDR3 bases: TGTGCCAGCTCACCATTGGGGACTCCTAGCACAGATACGCAGTATTTT.